What follows is one TCR beta chain and its context. Its cognate antigen is unknown. This sample was included in a study of CD8+ T cells in alopecia areata. About the research overall: The SALT score measured affected scalp surface percentage in treated patients. Findings and caveats of the study: In patients, TCRs were shared less clearly than in mice, and HLA may possibly be involved. Amid tofacitinib therapy, many expanded lesional clones stayed present in scalp and blood. Lesional scalp, notably in alopecia totalis/universalis, had clonality above that of normal scalp.

Specified treatment: oral pan-JAK inhibitor, 5-10 mg twice daily. V trimming: 5 bases; J trimming: 5 bases; junction bases outside the gene matches: 12. Germline V gene sequence: CDR1 SGHTA, CDR2 FQGNSA. The CDR3 covers 16 residues. Sequencing templates came from extracted RNA that was reverse transcribed into cDNA. Repertoires were generated with immunoSEQ multiplex PCR, while TCRdb's copy carries only in-frame clones and drops some. The sample carries approximately 220,000 clones, about two fifths recorded once. The clonotype was recovered from a human donor with alopecia areata. This rearrangement joins TRBV7-2 to TRBJ2-3; TRBD2 matches 8 bases. The sample here was CD4+ T cells sorted from blood, taken at approximately week 30, from a patient treated with tofacitinib. CDR3 loop: CASSLRSSGVGDTQYF. Here the CDR3 DNA reads TGTGCCAGCAGCCTCCGGAGTAGCGGGGTGGGAGATACGCAGTATTTT.